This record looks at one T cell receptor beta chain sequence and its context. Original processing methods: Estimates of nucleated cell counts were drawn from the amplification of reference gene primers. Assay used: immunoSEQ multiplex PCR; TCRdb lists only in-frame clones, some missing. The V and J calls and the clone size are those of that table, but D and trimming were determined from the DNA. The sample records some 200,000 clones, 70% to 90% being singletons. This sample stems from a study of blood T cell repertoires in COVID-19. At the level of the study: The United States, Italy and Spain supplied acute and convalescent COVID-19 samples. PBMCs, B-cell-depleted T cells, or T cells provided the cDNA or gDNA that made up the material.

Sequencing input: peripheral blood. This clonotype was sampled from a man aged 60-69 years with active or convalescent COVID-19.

CDR3 protein: CASRRTGGTSGVTDTQYF. CDR3 nucleotides: TGTGCCAGCCGGAGGACAGGGGGCACTAGCGGGGTTACAGATACGCAGTATTTT. This rearrangement joins TRBV3-1 (or the pseudogene TRBV3-2) to TRBJ2-3, with D perhaps TRBD1 (11 bases). V lost 8 bases to trimming and J lost 3 bases, with 27 bases between them. Germline-derived CDR1 and CDR2 are LGHDT and YNNKEL (reference sequence). The CDR3 loop spans 18 amino acids.